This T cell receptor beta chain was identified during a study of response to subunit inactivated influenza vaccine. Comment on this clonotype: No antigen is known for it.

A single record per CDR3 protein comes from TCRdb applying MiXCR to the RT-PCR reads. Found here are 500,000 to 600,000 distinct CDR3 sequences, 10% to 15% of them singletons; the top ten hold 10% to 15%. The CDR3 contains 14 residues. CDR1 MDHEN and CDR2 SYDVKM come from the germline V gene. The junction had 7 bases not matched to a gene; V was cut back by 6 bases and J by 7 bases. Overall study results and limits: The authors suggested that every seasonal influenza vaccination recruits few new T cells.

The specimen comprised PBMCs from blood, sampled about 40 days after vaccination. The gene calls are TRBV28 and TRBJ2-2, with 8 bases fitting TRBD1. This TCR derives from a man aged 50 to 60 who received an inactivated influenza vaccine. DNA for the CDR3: TGTGCCAGCAGCCTACAGGGGGTTGTCGGGGAGCTGTTTTTT. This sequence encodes CASSLQGVVGELFF.